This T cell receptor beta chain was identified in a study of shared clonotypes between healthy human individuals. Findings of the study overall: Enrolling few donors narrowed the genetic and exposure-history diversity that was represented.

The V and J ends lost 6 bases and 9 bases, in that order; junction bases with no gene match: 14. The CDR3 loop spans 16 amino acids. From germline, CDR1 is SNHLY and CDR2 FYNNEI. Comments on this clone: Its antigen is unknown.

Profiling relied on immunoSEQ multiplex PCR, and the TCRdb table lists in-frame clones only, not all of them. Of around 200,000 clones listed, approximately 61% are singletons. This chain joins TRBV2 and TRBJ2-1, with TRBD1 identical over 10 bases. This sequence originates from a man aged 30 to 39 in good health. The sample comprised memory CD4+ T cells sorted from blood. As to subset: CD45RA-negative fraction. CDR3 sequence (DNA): TGTGCCAGCAGGGAGAGCCGGGACAGGGGTTCAAGTGAGCAGTTCTTC. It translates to CASRESRDRGSSEQFF.